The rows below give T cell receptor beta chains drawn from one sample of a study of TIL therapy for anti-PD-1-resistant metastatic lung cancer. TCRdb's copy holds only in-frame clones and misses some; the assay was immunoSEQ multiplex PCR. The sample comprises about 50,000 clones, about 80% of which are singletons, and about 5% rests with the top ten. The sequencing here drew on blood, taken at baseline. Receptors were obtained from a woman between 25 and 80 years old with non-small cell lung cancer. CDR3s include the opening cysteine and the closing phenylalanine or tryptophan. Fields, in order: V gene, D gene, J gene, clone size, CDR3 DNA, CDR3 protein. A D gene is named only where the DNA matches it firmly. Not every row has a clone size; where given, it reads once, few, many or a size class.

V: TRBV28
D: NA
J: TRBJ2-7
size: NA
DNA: TGTGCCAGCAGTTTATCCCTAAACAGCTACGAGCAGTACTTC
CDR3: CASSLSLNSYEQYF

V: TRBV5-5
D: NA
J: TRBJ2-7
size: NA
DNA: TGTGCCAGCAGCTTAGGGGAGTACTACGAGCAGTACTTC
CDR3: CASSLGEYYEQYF

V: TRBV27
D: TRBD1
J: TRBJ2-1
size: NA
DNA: TGTGCCAGCAGTTCCCCCAGGGGGATAGGCGATGAGCAGTTCTTC
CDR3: CASSSPRGIGDEQFF

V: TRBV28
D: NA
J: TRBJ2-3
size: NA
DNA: TGTGCCAGCAGCCCCTCCACTAGGTCAAGGGCAGATACGCAGTATTTT
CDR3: CASSPSTRSRADTQYF

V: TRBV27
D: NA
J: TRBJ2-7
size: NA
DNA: TGTGCCAGCAGCCCATTTGGCCAGGGATATACCTACGAGCAGTACTTC
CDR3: CASSPFGQGYTYEQYF

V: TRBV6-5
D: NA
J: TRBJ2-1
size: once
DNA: TGTGCCAGCAGCCCCCGGCGGACCTACAATGAGCAGTTCTTC
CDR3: CASSPRRTYNEQFF

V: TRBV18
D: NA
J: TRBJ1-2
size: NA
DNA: TGTGCCAGCTCACCACCTAACAGGGTAACTGGCTACACCTTC
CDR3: CASSPPNRVTGYTF

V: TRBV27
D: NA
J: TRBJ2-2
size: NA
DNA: TGTGCCAGCAGTTTATATTGGCAGGGCCACACCGGGGAGCTGTTTTTT
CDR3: CASSLYWQGHTGELFF

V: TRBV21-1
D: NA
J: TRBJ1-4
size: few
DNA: TGTGCCAGCAGCAAAGCAACCCGGGACAGGGGATCTGAAAAACTGTTTTTT
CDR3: CASSKATRDRGSEKLFF

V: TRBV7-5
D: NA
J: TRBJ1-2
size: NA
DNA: TGTGTCAGAAGCTTAGAGGTCAGGGGCTATGGCTACACCTTC
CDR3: CVRSLEVRGYGYTF

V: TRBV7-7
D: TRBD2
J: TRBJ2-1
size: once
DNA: TGTGCCAGCAGCTCGTTTGGGACTAGGAAGCAGTTCTTC
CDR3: CASSSFGTRKQFF

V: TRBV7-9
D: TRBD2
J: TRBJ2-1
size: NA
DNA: TGTGCCAGCAGCTTTCTACTAGCGGGAGTTTCGGATGAGCAGTTCTTC
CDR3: CASSFLLAGVSDEQFF

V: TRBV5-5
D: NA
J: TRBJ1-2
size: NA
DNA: TGTGCCAGCAGCTTGTTTGGTGGAGATGGCTACACCTTC
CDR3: CASSLFGGDGYTF

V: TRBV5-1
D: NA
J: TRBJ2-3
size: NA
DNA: TGCGCCAGCAGCTTGCCCAGGTTAGCCACAGATACGCAGTATTTT
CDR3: CASSLPRLATDTQYF

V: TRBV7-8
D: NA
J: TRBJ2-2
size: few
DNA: TGTGCCAGCGTAAGGGATGTCGTATACACCGGGGAGCTGTTTTTT
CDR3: CASVRDVVYTGELFF

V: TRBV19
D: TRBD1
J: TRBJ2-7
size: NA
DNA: TGTGCCAGTAGCACGGACAGGTCCTACGAGCAGTACTTC
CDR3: CASSTDRSYEQYF

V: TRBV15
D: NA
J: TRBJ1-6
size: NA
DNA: TGTGCCACCAGCAGAGGACAAATTCCTTCACCCCTCCACTTT
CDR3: CATSRGQIPSPLHF

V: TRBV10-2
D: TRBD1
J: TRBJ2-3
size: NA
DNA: TGCGCCAGCAGTGAGTGGGGACAGGGCGGAGATACGCAGTATTTT
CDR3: CASSEWGQGGDTQYF

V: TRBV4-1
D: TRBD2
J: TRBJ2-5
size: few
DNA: TGCGCCAGCAGCATGACTAGCGCTAACCAAGAGACCCAGTACTTC
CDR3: CASSMTSANQETQYF

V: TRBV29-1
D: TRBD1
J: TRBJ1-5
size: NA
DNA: TGCAGCGTTGGGACAGGGGGCAATCAGCCCCAGCATTTT
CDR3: CSVGTGGNQPQHF

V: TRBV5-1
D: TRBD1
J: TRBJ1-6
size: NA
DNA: TGCGCCAGCAGCTTGGGACTTGGGACAGGGACTTCACCCCTCCACTTT
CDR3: CASSLGLGTGTSPLHF

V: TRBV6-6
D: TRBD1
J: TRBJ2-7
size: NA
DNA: TGTGCCAGCAGTTTATTGGACAGGGACGAGCAGTACTTC
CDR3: CASSLLDRDEQYF

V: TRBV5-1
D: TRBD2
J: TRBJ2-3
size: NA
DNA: TGCGCCAGCAGCCCCCGGGGGGCAGCGGGAGTGACGGATACGCAGTATTTT
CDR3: CASSPRGAAGVTDTQYF

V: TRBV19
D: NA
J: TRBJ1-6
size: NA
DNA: TGTGCCAGTAGTTTCCCAGGTATTGATTCACCCCTCCACTTT
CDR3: CASSFPGIDSPLHF

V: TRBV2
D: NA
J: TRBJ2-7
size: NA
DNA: TGTGCCAGCAGAGGACATTCCGAGCAGTACTTC
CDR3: CASRGHSEQYF

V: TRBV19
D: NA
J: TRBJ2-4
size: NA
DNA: TGTGCCAGTAGTATAAGGACAGCCTCAGCGGCCAAAAACATTCAGTACTTC
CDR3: CASSIRTASAAKNIQYF

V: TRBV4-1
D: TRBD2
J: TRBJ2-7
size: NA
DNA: TGCGCCAGCAGCCAAGAGCTAGCGGGAAGATACGAGCAGTACTTC
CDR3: CASSQELAGRYEQYF

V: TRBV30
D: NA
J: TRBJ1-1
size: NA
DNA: TGTGCCTGGAGTGTAAGGCAGACTGAAGCTTTCTTT
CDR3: CAWSVRQTEAFF

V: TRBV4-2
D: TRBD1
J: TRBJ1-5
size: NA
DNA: TGTGCCAGCAGCCTCGGGACAGGGACAAGCAATCAGCCCCAGCATTTT
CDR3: CASSLGTGTSNQPQHF

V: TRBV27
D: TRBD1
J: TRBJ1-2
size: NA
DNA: TGTGCCAGCAGTCCCGGACAGGGGACTCCCTATGGCTACACCTTC
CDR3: CASSPGQGTPYGYTF

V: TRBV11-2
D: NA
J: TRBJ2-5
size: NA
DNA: TGTGCCAGCAGCTTAGGAAGATACGGCCTGCAAGAGACCCAGTACTTC
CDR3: CASSLGRYGLQETQYF

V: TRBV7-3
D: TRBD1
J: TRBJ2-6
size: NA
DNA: TGTGCCAGCAGCCCGCAGACAGGGTTGGCGTCTGGGGCCAACGTCCTGACTTTC
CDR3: CASSPQTGLASGANVLTF

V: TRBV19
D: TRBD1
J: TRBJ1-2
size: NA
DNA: TGTGCCAGTAGTATCCCACAGGGGTCCTATGGCTACACCTTC
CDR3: CASSIPQGSYGYTF

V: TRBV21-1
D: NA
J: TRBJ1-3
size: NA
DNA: TGTGCCAGCAGCAAAGAAAGGGACAGTTCTGGAAACACCATATATTTT
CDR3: CASSKERDSSGNTIYF